These 30 T cell receptor beta chains came from one sample sequenced in a study of PD-1 blockade in classical Hodgkin lymphoma. Time point meaning: cycle 4 day 1 (C4D1), after 5 to 7 weeks of nivolumab. In every patient, relapse followed autologous stem cell transplantation, while exposure to brentuximab vedotin differed. The CD4+ T cells used were purified from thawed PBMCs through magnetic negative selection. Assay used: immunoSEQ multiplex PCR; TCRdb lists only in-frame clones, some missing. The sample has approximately 9,000 clones, 80% to 85% seen once. The input for sequencing was CD4+ T cells from blood, taken before the fourth cycle of nivolumab. Receptors were obtained from a human donor with classical Hodgkin lymphoma.

The chain links TRBV7-9 to TRBJ2-7, with 8 bases that match TRBD1. Germline loops: CDR1 SEHNR, CDR2 FQNEAQ (reference sequence). This CDR3 spans 18 amino acids. V lost 2 bases, J lost 2 bases, and 14 bases stayed unmatched. Written as DNA, the CDR3 is TGTGCCAGCAGCTTAAGCAGGGGGCAGGGCGGGACCGCCTACGAGCAGTACTTC. Translation gives CASSLSRGQGGTAYEQYF. Full variable domain (outside the CDR3, taken from reference TRBV7-9 and TRBJ2-7): DTGVSQNPRHKITKRGQNVTFRCDPISEHNRLYWYRQTLGQGPEFLTYFQNEAQLEKSRLLSDRFSAERPKGSFSTLEIQRTEQGDSAMYLCASSLSRGQGGTAYEQYFGPGTRLTVT.

This clone was observed a few times. V gene TRBV15 combines with J gene TRBJ2-2; tentatively, D is TRBD2 (6 bases). Trimming stripped 1 base from V and 1 base from J, with 13 bases between. CDR1 is LNHNV, CDR2 YYDKDF, per germline (reference sequence). This CDR3 spans 17 amino acids. The CDR3 region is CATSRAAGGENTGELFF. The DNA of the CDR3 is TGTGCCACCAGCAGAGCGGCCGGAGGGGAGAACACCGGGGAGCTGTTTTTT.

The chain recombines TRBV27 with TRBJ2-1; D call uncertain. This CDR3 has 17 residues. V was shortened by 2 bases and J by 3 bases, with 17 bases between the two germline ends. CDR1 MNHEY and CDR2 SMNVEV come from the germline V gene (reference sequence). In DNA form, the CDR3 reads TGTGCCAGCAGTTTACGGTTCGCCGGCCCCCTCTACAATGAGCAGTTCTTC. Encoded protein: CASSLRFAGPLYNEQFF.

V gene TRBV30 combines with J gene TRBJ1-1, with D possibly TRBD1 on 6 matching bases. V was pared by 3 bases and J by 0 bases, with 11 bases between. CDR3 length: 14 residues. Germline lookup yields CDR1 GTSNPN and CDR2 SVGIG (reference sequence). DNA for the CDR3: TGTGCCTGGAGCCACGGGACAATGAACACTGAAGCTTTCTTT. It is translated as CAWSHGTMNTEAFF.

This rearrangement joins TRBV25-1 to TRBJ1-1; D may be TRBD1 (6 bases). Trimming removed 8 bases from V and 4 bases from J, with 17 bases in between. The V gene's germline CDR1 is MGHDK and CDR2 SYGVNS. The CDR3 has 14 amino acids. CDR3 in DNA: TGTGCCAGCTGTCCCCGGGGGCAAAGCACTGAAGCTTTCTTT. It translates to CASCPRGQSTEAFF.

The chain is built from TRBV7-8 and TRBJ2-3; TRBD1 aligns across 9 bases. The CDR3 contains 15 residues. Germline V lookup: CDR1 SGHVS, CDR2 FQNEAQ. The V segment lost 6 bases and the J segment 2 bases; nucleotides outside the gene matches: 6. CDR3 residues: CASRRGTGPTDTQYF. The CDR3 DNA reads TGTGCCAGCAGGAGAGGGACAGGGCCCACAGATACGCAGTATTTT. The variable domain in full, with the rest retrieved from reference TRBV7-8 and TRBJ2-3, is GAGVSQSPRYKVAKRGQDVALRCDPISGHVSLFWYQQALGQGPEFLTYFQNEAQLDKSGLPSDRFFAERPEGSVSTLKIQRTQQEDSAVYLCASRRGTGPTDTQYFGPGTRLTVL.

In DNA form, the CDR3 reads TGTGCCTGGAGTGGACTAGCGGTATCCCCTGGGGGGAATGAGCAGTTCTTC. Translated: CAWSGLAVSPGGNEQFF. This sequence joins TRBV30 and TRBJ2-1; TRBD2 agrees at 9 bases. In germline, CDR1 is GTSNPN, CDR2 SVGIG (reference sequence). Trimming took 1 base from V and 7 from J; bases not matched to a gene: 14. The CDR3 spans 17 residues.

V and J are TRBV14 and TRBJ1-1; D is unclear. The germline gives CDR1 SGHDN, CDR2 FVKESK. The CDR3 contains 16 residues. Trimming left V 4 bases short and J 0 bases short, with 15 bases between. The DNA for the CDR3 is TGTGCCAGCAGCCCCGACGAGGGCAAGATGAACACTGAAGCTTTCTTT. This sequence encodes CASSPDEGKMNTEAFF.

The sample holds a few counts of this clone. The V gene is TRBV2, the J gene TRBJ1-5; D is possibly TRBD1 (5 bases). The CDR3 is 13 amino acids. The V gene's germline CDR1 is SNHLY and CDR2 FYNNEI. V was pared by 4 bases and J by 5 bases, with 9 bases between. The CDR3 loop reads CASSVGLYQPQHF. The CDR3 DNA is TGTGCCAGCAGTGTGGGGCTATATCAGCCCCAGCATTTT.

The chain couples TRBV4-2 to TRBJ1-3, with 8 bases fitting TRBD1. CDR1 LGHNA and CDR2 YNFKEQ come from the germline V gene. Germline trimming cut 2 bases from V and 0 bases from J; bases unmatched to any gene: 3. CDR3 length equals 16 residues. CDR3 nucleotide sequence: TGTGCCAGCAGCCAACCGGACAGGGCCTCTGGAAACACCATATATTTT. It specifies CASSQPDRASGNTIYF.

The CDR3 DNA sequence: TGTGCCAGCAGTCCGGGACAGATATACAATGAGCAGTTCTTC. As protein: CASSPGQIYNEQFF. The genes are TRBV7-3 and TRBJ2-1, with TRBD1 identical over 7 bases. This CDR3 region has 14 residues. The junction had 6 bases not matched to a gene; V was cut back by 6 bases and J by 4 bases. Looked up from germline, CDR1 is SGHTA and CDR2 is FQGTGA.

This chain connects TRBV30 to TRBJ2-1, with TRBD2 matching 8 bases. There are 14 residues in the CDR3. CDR1 is GTSNPN, CDR2 SVGIG, per germline (reference sequence). The J segment lost 4 bases and the V segment lost 4 bases, leaving 6 bases of the junction unmatched. The CDR3 here is CAWNSGDKYNEQFF. DNA of the CDR3: TGTGCCTGGAATAGCGGGGACAAATACAATGAGCAGTTCTTC.

The chain combines TRBV7-2 with TRBJ1-5; maybe TRBD1 (6 bases). Trimming stripped 3 bases from V and 2 bases from J, with 11 bases between. This CDR3 comprises 15 residues. Germline V gene lookup returns CDR1 SGHTA and CDR2 FQGNSA. The CDR3 bases are TGTGCCAGCAGCTTGAAATCAGGGGGCAATCAGCCCCAGCATTTT. Its protein product is CASSLKSGGNQPQHF.

The V and J genes are TRBV5-1 and TRBJ2-5; 8 bases line up with TRBD2. CDR1 and CDR2 from the germline V gene are SGHRS and YFSETQ. V was pared by 0 bases and J by 2 bases, with 3 bases of the junction left unmatched. There are 15 residues in the CDR3. CDR3: CASSLAERGQETQYF. CDR3 nucleotides: TGCGCCAGCAGCTTGGCGGAGCGGGGGCAAGAGACCCAGTACTTC.

The J gene is TRBJ2-2, the V gene TRBV7-3; D call uncertain. V was cut by 2 bases and J by 3 bases, with 4 bases left in between. Germline values: CDR1 SGHTA, CDR2 FQGTGA. This CDR3 contains 13 residues. The CDR3 protein is CASSLGDTGELFF. The CDR3 coding sequence is TGTGCCAGCAGCTTAGGGGACACCGGGGAGCTGTTTTTT.

The V and J genes are TRBV28 and TRBJ1-6; the match to TRBD1 covers 12 bases. CDR1 is MDHEN and CDR2 is SYDVKM in the germline V gene. CDR3 length: 16 residues. The ends lost 6 bases at V and 4 bases at J; junction bases unmatched: 4. For the CDR3, the DNA is TGTGCCAGCAGGGGGGACAGGGGGCTTTATAATTCACCCCTCCACTTT. The encoded protein is CASRGDRGLYNSPLHF.

This chain connects TRBV30 to TRBJ1-6; D may be TRBD1 (6 bases). The CDR3 consists of 18 residues. V lost 0 bases and J lost 0, with 15 bases in between. From germline, CDR1 is GTSNPN and CDR2 SVGIG (reference sequence). The CDR3 protein is CAWSVQGGGSSYNSPLHF. The CDR3 DNA is TGTGCCTGGAGTGTACAGGGTGGGGGTAGCTCCTATAATTCACCCCTCCACTTT.

V usage is TRBV20-1 and J usage is TRBJ1-1; the D gene is possibly TRBD1 (5 bases). The CDR3 contains 11 residues. Germline V gene lookup returns CDR1 DFQATT and CDR2 SNEGSKA (reference sequence). With 4 bases removed from V and 11 bases from J, the gap between germline ends came to 14 bases. CDR3 in amino acids: CSAKRGLFAFF. CDR3 sequence (DNA): TGCAGTGCTAAAAGGGGTCTGTTCGCTTTCTTT.

CDR3 in amino acids: CASSLAQLAGNTDTQYF. The CDR3 coding sequence is TGCGCCAGCAGCTTGGCCCAGCTAGCGGGGAACACAGATACGCAGTATTTT. The V and J genes are TRBV5-1 and TRBJ2-3, with 9 bases that match TRBD2. Germline assignment: CDR1 SGHRS and CDR2 YFSETQ. The CDR3 covers 17 residues. The junction had 7 bases not matched to a gene; V was cut back by 0 bases and J by 2 bases.

This clone was detected a few times. The rearrangement joins TRBV9 to TRBJ1-1; D may be TRBD1 (5 bases). This CDR3 is 17 amino acids long. Germline loops: CDR1 SGDLS, CDR2 YYNGEE. Trimming shortened V by 0 bases and J by 0 bases, and 15 bases separated the two germline ends. This chain's CDR3 is CASSVGGRRNMNTEAFF. The CDR3 DNA reads TGTGCCAGCAGCGTAGGGGGCAGGAGAAACATGAACACTGAAGCTTTCTTT.

The chain recombines TRBV7-3 with TRBJ2-1; 15 nucleotides agree with TRBD2. This CDR3 region has 15 residues. Trimming cost V 5 bases and J 8 bases; bases outside gene matches: 4. CDR1 and CDR2 (germline): SGHTA, FQGTGA. The CDR3 region has the DNA TGTGCCAGCAGCCCCGGACTAGCGGGAGGGGATGAGCAGTTCTTC. Its protein is CASSPGLAGGDEQFF. The complete variable domain, with remaining parts taken from reference TRBV7-3 and TRBJ2-1, reads GAGVSQTPSNKVTEKGKYVELRCDPISGHTALYWYRQSLGQGPEFLIYFQGTGAADDSGLPNDRFFAVRPEGSVSTLKIQRTERGDSAVYLCASSPGLAGGDEQFFGPGTRLTVL.

V is TRBV7-3 and J is TRBJ1-1; 10 bases fit TRBD1. CDR1 is SGHTA and CDR2 is FQGTGA in the germline V gene. The length of the CDR3 is 13 residues. V was clipped by 4 bases and J by 5 bases; unmatched bases: 1. The CDR3 coding sequence is TGTGCCAGCAGCTCGGGACAGGGGACTGAAGCTTTCTTT. Translating gives CASSSGQGTEAFF.

This chain links TRBV7-2 with TRBJ2-7; no clear D gene. The V end was cut by 5 bases, the J end by 3 bases, with 5 bases between. CDR1 and CDR2 from the germline V gene are SGHTA and FQGNSA. This CDR3 contains 11 residues. The CDR3 region is CASSAHYEQYF. The CDR3, as DNA: TGTGCCAGCAGCGCACACTACGAGCAGTACTTC. Based on the CDR3 plus reference TRBV7-2 and TRBJ2-7, the full variable domain is GAGVSQSPSNKVTEKGKDVELRCDPISGHTALYWYRQSLGQGLEFLIYFQGNSAPDKSGLPSDRFSAERTGGSVSTLTIQRTQQEDSAVYLCASSAHYEQYFGPGTRLTVT.

A few counts support this clone. The chain uses TRBV30 and TRBJ1-4; D is uncertain. V was pared by 2 bases and J by 13 bases, with 11 bases between. The CDR3 totals 11 residues. Germline CDR1 GTSNPN, CDR2 SVGIG (reference sequence). DNA for the CDR3: TGTGCCTGGAGTTCCCCTAGGAGACTGTTTTTT. This codes for CAWSSPRRLFF.

This clone was seen a few times. This chain connects TRBV6-5 to TRBJ1-2; 7 bases map to TRBD1. Germline CDR1 MNHEY, CDR2 SVGAGI. The CDR3 runs 13 residues. Trimming removed 6 bases from V and 8 bases from J; junction bases left unmatched: 9. The CDR3 DNA sequence: TGTGCCAGCAGGCCGCAGACAGGGTCCGGCTACACCTTC. This sequence encodes CASRPQTGSGYTF.

The sample holds a few counts of this clone. The V and J genes are TRBV5-1 and TRBJ1-2; D might be TRBD1 (6 bases). Deletions cut 0 bases from V and 7 bases from J, with 13 bases between. Germline lookup yields CDR1 SGHRS and CDR2 YFSETQ. This CDR3 is built from 14 residues. CDR3 amino acids: CASSLEQGTFGYTF. CDR3 sequence (DNA): TGCGCCAGCAGCTTGGAGCAGGGGACATTTGGCTACACCTTC. Based on the CDR3 plus reference TRBV5-1 and TRBJ1-2, the full variable domain is KAGVTQTPRYLIKTRGQQVTLSCSPISGHRSVSWYQQTPGQGLQFLFEYFSETQRNKGNFPGRFSGRQFSNSRSEMNVSTLELGDSALYLCASSLEQGTFGYTFGSGTRLTVV.

The chain links TRBV5-1 to TRBJ2-2; maybe TRBD1 (6 bases). The CDR3 length is 17 residues. V lost 1 base to trimming and J lost 1 base, with 14 bases between them. Germline loops: CDR1 SGHRS, CDR2 YFSETQ. The CDR3 protein is CASSLWSRTVNTGELFF. For the CDR3, the DNA is TGCGCCAGCAGCTTGTGGTCGAGGACAGTGAACACCGGGGAGCTGTTTTTT.

The CDR3 nucleotides are TGTGCCAGTAGTATCGCCAAGGCCTACGAGCAGTACTTC. Protein product: CASSIAKAYEQYF. The chain combines TRBV19 with TRBJ2-7; D unclear. Trimming removed 3 bases at V and 2 bases at J, with 8 bases between. This CDR3 contains 13 residues. In germline, CDR1 is LNHDA, CDR2 SQIVND (reference sequence).

The V gene is TRBV5-5, the J gene TRBJ2-3, with D perhaps given as TRBD1 or TRBD2 (6 bases each). This CDR3 region has 14 residues. Trimming shortened V by 4 bases and J by 3 bases, and 12 bases separated the two germline ends. The germline V gene encodes CDR1 SGHKS and CDR2 YYEKEE (reference sequence). The CDR3 reads CASSRGAGTDTQYF. DNA for the CDR3: TGTGCCAGCAGCAGGGGGGCGGGAACAGATACGCAGTATTTT. Full variable domain (rest looked up from reference TRBV5-5 and TRBJ2-3): DAGVTQSPTHLIKTRGQQVTLRCSPISGHKSVSWYQQVLGQGPQFIFQYYEKEERGRGNFPDRFSARQFPNYSSELNVNALLLGDSALYLCASSRGAGTDTQYFGPGTRLTVL.

V gene TRBV5-1 combines with J gene TRBJ1-1; D remains ambiguous. The CDR3 sequence is 13 residues long. Trimming cost V 0 bases and J 1 base, with 4 bases left between them. Germline V gene data show CDR1 as SGHRS and CDR2 as YFSETQ. The CDR3 bases are TGCGCCAGCAGCTTGGGCCCGAACACTGAAGCTTTCTTT. This encodes CASSLGPNTEAFF.